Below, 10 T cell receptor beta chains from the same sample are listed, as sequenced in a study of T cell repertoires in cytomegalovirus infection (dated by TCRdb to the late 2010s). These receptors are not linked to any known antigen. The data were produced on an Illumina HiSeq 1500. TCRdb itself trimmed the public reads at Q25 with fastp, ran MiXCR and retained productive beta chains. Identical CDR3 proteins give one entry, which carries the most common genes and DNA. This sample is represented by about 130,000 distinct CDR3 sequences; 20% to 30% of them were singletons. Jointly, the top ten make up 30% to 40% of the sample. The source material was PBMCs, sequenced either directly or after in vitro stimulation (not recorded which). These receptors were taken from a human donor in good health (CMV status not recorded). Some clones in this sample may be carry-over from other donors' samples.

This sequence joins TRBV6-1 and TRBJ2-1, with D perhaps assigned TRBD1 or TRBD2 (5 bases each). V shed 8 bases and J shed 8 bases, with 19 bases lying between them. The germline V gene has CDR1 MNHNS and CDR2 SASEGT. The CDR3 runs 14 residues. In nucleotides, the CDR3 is TGTGCCAGCCTTAGAGGGGCTAGTATCTATGAGCAGTTCTTC. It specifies CASLRGASIYEQFF.

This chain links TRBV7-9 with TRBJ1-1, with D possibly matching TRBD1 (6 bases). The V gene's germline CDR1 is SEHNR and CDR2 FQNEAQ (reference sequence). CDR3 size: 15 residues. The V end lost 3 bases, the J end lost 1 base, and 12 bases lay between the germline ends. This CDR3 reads CASSLLTGTNTEAFF. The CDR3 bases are TGTGCCAGCAGCTTGCTTACAGGGACGAACACTGAAGCTTTCTTT. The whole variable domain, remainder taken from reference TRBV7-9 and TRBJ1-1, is DTGVSQNPRHKITKRGQNVTFRCDPISEHNRLYWYRQTLGQGPEFLTYFQNEAQLEKSRLLSDRFSAERPKGSFSTLEIQRTEQGDSAMYLCASSLLTGTNTEAFFGQGTRLTVV.

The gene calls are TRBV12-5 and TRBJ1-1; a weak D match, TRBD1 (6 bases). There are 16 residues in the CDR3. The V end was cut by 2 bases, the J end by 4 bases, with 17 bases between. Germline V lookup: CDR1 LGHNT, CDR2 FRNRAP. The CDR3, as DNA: TGTGCTAGTGGTTTGAAGCTTGGACAGAAAACCACTGAAGCTTTCTTT. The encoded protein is CASGLKLGQKTTEAFF. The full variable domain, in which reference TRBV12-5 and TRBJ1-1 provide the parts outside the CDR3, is DARVTQTPRHKVTEMGQEVTMRCQPILGHNTVFWYRQTMMQGLELLAYFRNRAPLDDSGMPKDRFSAEMPDATLATLKIQPSEPRDSAVYFCASGLKLGQKTTEAFFGQGTRLTVV.

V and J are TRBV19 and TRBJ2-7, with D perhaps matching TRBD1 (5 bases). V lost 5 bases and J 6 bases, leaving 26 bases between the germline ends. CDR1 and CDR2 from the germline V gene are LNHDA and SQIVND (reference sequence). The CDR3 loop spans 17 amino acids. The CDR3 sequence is CASSPEKDGGALVEQYF. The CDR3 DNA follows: TGTGCCAGTAGTCCCGAGAAAGATGGTGGGGCTCTGGTCGAGCAGTACTTC. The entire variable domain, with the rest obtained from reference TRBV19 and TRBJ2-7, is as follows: DGGITQSPKYLFRKEGQNVTLSCEQNLNHDAMYWYRQDPGQGLRLIYYSQIVNDFQKGDIAEGYSVSREKKESFPLTVTSAQKNPTAFYLCASSPEKDGGALVEQYFGPGTRLTVT.

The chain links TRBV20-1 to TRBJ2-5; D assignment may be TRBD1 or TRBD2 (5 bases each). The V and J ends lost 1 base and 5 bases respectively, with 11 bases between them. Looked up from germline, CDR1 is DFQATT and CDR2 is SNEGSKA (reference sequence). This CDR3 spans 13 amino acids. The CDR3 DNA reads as TGCAGTGCTAGAGCCGGGGCCCCGGAGACCCAGTACTTC. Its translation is CSARAGAPETQYF.

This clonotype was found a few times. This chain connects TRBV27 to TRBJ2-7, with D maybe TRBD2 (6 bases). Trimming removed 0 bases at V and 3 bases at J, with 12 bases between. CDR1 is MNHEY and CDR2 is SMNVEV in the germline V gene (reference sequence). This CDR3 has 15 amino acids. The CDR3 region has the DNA TGTGCCAGCAGTTTATCGGGACTCCGGGGCTACGAGCAGTACTTC. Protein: CASSLSGLRGYEQYF.

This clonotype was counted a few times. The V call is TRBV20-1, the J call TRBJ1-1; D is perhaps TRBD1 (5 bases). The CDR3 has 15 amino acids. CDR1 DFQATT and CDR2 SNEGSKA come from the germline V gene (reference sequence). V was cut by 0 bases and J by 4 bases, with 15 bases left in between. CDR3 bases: TGCAGTGCTAGAGACCCTCGAGGCGGGGGCACTGAAGCTTTCTTT. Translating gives CSARDPRGGGTEAFF.

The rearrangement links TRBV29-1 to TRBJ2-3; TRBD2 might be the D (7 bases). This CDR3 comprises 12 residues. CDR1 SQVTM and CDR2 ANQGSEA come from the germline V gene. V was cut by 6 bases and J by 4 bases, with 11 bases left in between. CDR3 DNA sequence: TGCAGCGTAAAGGGGGGGTCAGATACGCAGTATTTT. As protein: CSVKGGSDTQYF.

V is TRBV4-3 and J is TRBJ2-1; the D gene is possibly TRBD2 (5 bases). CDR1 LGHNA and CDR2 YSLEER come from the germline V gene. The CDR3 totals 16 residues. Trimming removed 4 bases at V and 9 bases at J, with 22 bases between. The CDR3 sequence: CASSPAAGTGEGEQFF. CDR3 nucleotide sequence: TGCGCCAGCAGCCCAGCGGCAGGAACCGGCGAAGGTGAGCAGTTCTTC.

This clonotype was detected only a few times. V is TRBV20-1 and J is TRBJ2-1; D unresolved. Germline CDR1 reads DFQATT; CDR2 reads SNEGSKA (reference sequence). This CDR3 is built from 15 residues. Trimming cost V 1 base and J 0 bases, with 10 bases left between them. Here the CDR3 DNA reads TGCAGTGCTAGAGTTCGAGCGAGCTCCTACAATGAGCAGTTCTTC. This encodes CSARVRASSYNEQFF.